The 23 T cell receptor beta chains below come from one sample, sequenced in a study of blood T cell repertoires in COVID-19. The protocol was immunoSEQ multiplex PCR, while the TCRdb copy is restricted to in-frame clones and leaves out a portion. The sample records 95,000 to 150,000 clones, 65% to 85% being singletons. Specimen: peripheral blood. The origin of the receptors is a man of 80 years or more with active or convalescent COVID-19.

The chain joins TRBV7-9 to TRBJ1-1; 9 bases align to TRBD1. CDR1 is SEHNR, CDR2 FQNEAQ, per germline (reference sequence). The CDR3 loop spans 16 amino acids. J was trimmed by 1 base and V by 1 base; bases with no gene match: 4. The CDR3 spells CASSLGTGGQNTEAFF. The CDR3 DNA reads as TGTGCCAGCAGCTTAGGCACAGGGGGCCAGAACACTGAAGCTTTCTTT. Using reference TRBV7-9 and TRBJ1-1 for the parts outside the CDR3, the full variable domain is DTGVSQNPRHKITKRGQNVTFRCDPISEHNRLYWYRQTLGQGPEFLTYFQNEAQLEKSRLLSDRFSAERPKGSFSTLEIQRTEQGDSAMYLCASSLGTGGQNTEAFFGQGTRLTVV.

The chain employs TRBV20-1 and TRBJ1-4, with D maybe TRBD1 (5 bases). The CDR3 has 15 amino acids. Trimming took 3 bases from V and 7 from J, leaving 18 bases between them. Germline CDR1 and CDR2: DFQATT and SNEGSKA (reference sequence). The CDR3 spells CSASIGGLGGEKLFF. CDR3 sequence (DNA): TGCAGTGCTAGTATCGGGGGACTCGGGGGTGAAAAACTGTTTTTT.

The rearrangement uses TRBV24-1 and TRBJ2-7; 7 nucleotides match TRBD2. This CDR3 is built from 15 residues. Germline V gives CDR1 KGHDR, CDR2 SFDVKD. V was clipped by 3 bases and J by 3 bases; unmatched bases: 7. The CDR3 here is CATSDGRGRNYEQYF. The CDR3 DNA reads TGTGCCACCAGTGATGGGAGGGGTCGGAACTACGAGCAGTACTTC.

The rearrangement links TRBV25-1 to TRBJ1-5, with D possibly matching TRBD1 (6 bases). Trimming removed 1 base at V and 4 bases at J, with 8 bases between. CDR1 MGHDK and CDR2 SYGVNS come from the germline V gene. The CDR3 length is 14 residues. The CDR3 spells CASSELGANQPQHF. CDR3 coding DNA: TGTGCCAGCAGTGAATTGGGGGCAAATCAGCCCCAGCATTTT.

The gene calls are TRBV28 and TRBJ2-7, with a tentative D call TRBD1 (6 bases). This CDR3 contains 14 residues. V lost 7 bases to trimming and J lost 4 bases, with 17 bases between them. Per the germline V gene, CDR1 is MDHEN and CDR2 is SYDVKM. In DNA form, the CDR3 reads TGTGCCAGCACTCACCGGGACAACCCTTACGAGCAGTACTTC. Amino acid sequence: CASTHRDNPYEQYF.

The V and J genes are TRBV28 and TRBJ1-2; perhaps TRBD1 as D (6 bases). V lost 8 bases and J lost 4, with 20 bases in between. The CDR3 contains 15 residues. Germline V lookup: CDR1 MDHEN, CDR2 SYDVKM. Written as DNA, the CDR3 is TGTGCCAGCGTCATAACGGGGGGGCCTTTCTATGGCTACACCTTC. Residues: CASVITGGPFYGYTF.

This chain connects TRBV12-5 to TRBJ2-3, with TRBD1 matching over 7 bases. The germline gives CDR1 LGHNT, CDR2 FRNRAP. With V trimmed by 6 bases and J by 4 bases, 7 bases remained unmatched. CDR3 length equals 14 residues. The CDR3 region has the DNA TGTGCTAGTGGCGCGACAGGGCTTCCAGATACGCAGTATTTT. Translation: CASGATGLPDTQYF.

The V gene is TRBV29-1, the J gene TRBJ1-2; tentatively, D is TRBD1 (6 bases). From germline, CDR1 is SQVTM and CDR2 ANQGSEA. This CDR3 region has 13 residues. The V gene lost 1 base and the J gene lost 8 bases, with 14 bases spanning the gap. The CDR3 is CSVEVLRGQGYTF. CDR3 DNA: TGCAGCGTTGAAGTACTGAGGGGACAAGGCTACACCTTC. The full variable domain, its missing parts supplied by reference TRBV29-1 and TRBJ1-2, is SAVISQKPSRDICQRGTSLTIQCQVDSQVTMMFWYRQQPGQSLTLIATANQGSEATYESGFVIDKFPISRPNLTFSTLTVSNMSPEDSSIYLCSVEVLRGQGYTFGSGTRLTVV.

This rearrangement joins TRBV2 to TRBJ2-7; 8 positions agree with TRBD2. V lost 6 bases, J lost 4 bases, and 2 bases stayed unmatched. The length of the CDR3 is 12 residues. The germline V gene encodes CDR1 SNHLY and CDR2 FYNNEI. The CDR3: CASSREGYEQYF. The CDR3 DNA reads as TGTGCCAGCAGCCGGGAGGGTTACGAGCAGTACTTC.

The chain joins TRBV18 to TRBJ2-3, with TRBD2 matching over 14 bases. The CDR3 is made up of 17 amino acids. Germline V gene data show CDR1 as KGHSH and CDR2 as LQKENI. Unmatched junction bases numbered 4, after V lost 3 bases and J lost 2 bases. The CDR3 sequence is CASSPRLAGGHTDTQYF. Here the CDR3 DNA reads TGTGCCAGCTCACCGAGACTAGCGGGGGGGCACACAGATACGCAGTATTTT. Together with reference TRBV18 and TRBJ2-3, the CDR3 gives the full variable domain: NAGVMQNPRHLVRRRGQEARLRCSPMKGHSHVYWYRQLPEEGLKFMVYLQKENIIDESGMPKERFSAEFPKEGPSILRIQQVVRGDSAAYFCASSPRLAGGHTDTQYFGPGTRLTVL.

The chain joins TRBV7-9 to TRBJ2-1; the match to TRBD1 covers 9 bases. The CDR3 is made up of 15 amino acids. Germline CDR1 is SEHNR and CDR2 is FQNEAQ (reference sequence). Unmatched junction bases numbered 3, after V lost 4 bases and J lost 2 bases. In DNA, the CDR3 is TGTGCCAGCAGCTCCCGGGACAGGGCCTACAATGAGCAGTTCTTC. Translating gives CASSSRDRAYNEQFF. Variable domain in full (rest from reference TRBV7-9 and TRBJ2-1): DTGVSQNPRHKITKRGQNVTFRCDPISEHNRLYWYRQTLGQGPEFLTYFQNEAQLEKSRLLSDRFSAERPKGSFSTLEIQRTEQGDSAMYLCASSSRDRAYNEQFFGPGTRLTVL.

V usage is TRBV5-4 and J usage is TRBJ1-1; perhaps TRBD1 as D (6 bases). Germline lookup yields CDR1 SGHNT and CDR2 YYREEE (reference sequence). The CDR3 loop spans 15 amino acids. The V end was cut by 6 bases, the J end by 1 base, with 16 bases between. Here the CDR3 reads CASTSATDRNTEAFF. CDR3 DNA: TGTGCCAGCACCTCAGCCACGGACAGGAACACTGAAGCTTTCTTT.

This clone came up once. This chain links TRBV5-1 with TRBJ1-5, with no clear D. Germline V lookup: CDR1 SGHRS, CDR2 YFSETQ. CDR3 size: 13 residues. The V gene lost 4 bases and the J gene lost 0 bases, with 5 bases spanning the gap. CDR3 region: CASSRGSNQPQHF. The CDR3 region has the DNA TGCGCCAGCAGCCGGGGTAGCAATCAGCCCCAGCATTTT. The entire variable domain, with the rest obtained from reference TRBV5-1 and TRBJ1-5, is as follows: KAGVTQTPRYLIKTRGQQVTLSCSPISGHRSVSWYQQTPGQGLQFLFEYFSETQRNKGNFPGRFSGRQFSNSRSEMNVSTLELGDSALYLCASSRGSNQPQHFGDGTRLSIL.

V is TRBV14 and J is TRBJ1-3; 7 nucleotides align to TRBD1. The CDR3 has 14 amino acids. In germline, CDR1 is SGHDN, CDR2 FVKESK. The V segment lost 5 bases and the J segment 4 bases; nucleotides outside the gene matches: 5. CDR3 residues: CASSVQGQGNTIYF. The CDR3, as DNA: TGTGCCAGCAGCGTACAGGGGCAAGGAAACACCATATATTTT.

The chain joins TRBV6-6 to TRBJ1-1, with 7 bases aligning to TRBD1. The J segment lost 4 bases and the V segment lost 6 bases, leaving 8 bases of the junction unmatched. The germline V gene encodes CDR1 MNHNY and CDR2 SVGAGI (reference sequence). CDR3 size: 14 residues. The CDR3 is CASRTGSPPTEAFF. CDR3 nucleotide sequence: TGTGCCAGCAGGACAGGGAGTCCGCCCACTGAAGCTTTCTTT.

The rearrangement uses TRBV4-1 and TRBJ2-5; D is possibly TRBD2 (6 bases). The CDR3 sequence is 16 residues long. Looked up from germline, CDR1 is MGHRA and CDR2 is YSYEKL. V lost 0 bases, J lost 5 bases, and 16 bases lay in between. CDR3 residues: CASSQDPTSQWETQYF. The CDR3, as DNA: TGCGCCAGCAGCCAAGATCCCACTAGCCAATGGGAGACCCAGTACTTC.

The chain has TRBV5-4 and TRBJ2-3, with 8 bases matching TRBD2. This CDR3 is built from 15 residues. Germline trimming cut 2 bases from V and 0 bases from J; bases unmatched to any gene: 2. Germline V gene sequence: CDR1 SGHNT, CDR2 YYREEE (reference sequence). CDR3 sequence: CASSFGGVSTDTQYF. The CDR3 DNA follows: TGTGCCAGCAGCTTCGGGGGGGTTAGCACAGATACGCAGTATTTT.

The chain recombines TRBV5-1 with TRBJ1-6; D is unresolved. The CDR3 is 12 amino acids. Germline lookup yields CDR1 SGHRS and CDR2 YFSETQ. Between the trimmed V and J ends, which lost 0 bases and 10 bases, there was a span of 5 bases. CDR3 sequence reads: CASSLDKSPLHF. CDR3 in DNA: TGCGCCAGCAGCTTGGACAAGTCACCCCTCCACTTT.

This clone appeared once. V gene TRBV18 combines with J gene TRBJ1-5, with D unresolved. Between the trimmed V and J ends, which lost 0 bases and 0 bases, there was a span of 21 bases. Germline CDR1 KGHSH, CDR2 LQKENI. The CDR3 consists of 20 residues. CDR3 nucleotide sequence: TGTGCCAGCTCACCACCGCGTTCCCCCCAGGCTCTTTATAGCAATCAGCCCCAGCATTTT. The encoded protein is CASSPPRSPQALYSNQPQHF.

V and J are TRBV4-3 and TRBJ1-5; D gene unclear. This CDR3 contains 15 residues. With 5 bases removed from V and 0 bases from J, the gap between germline ends came to 11 bases. Germline CDR1 and CDR2: LGHNA and YSLEER. Here the CDR3 reads CASSKTHNSNQPQHF. The CDR3 coding sequence is TGCGCCAGCAGCAAGACACACAATAGCAATCAGCCCCAGCATTTT.

The sample holds a few counts of this clone. The V call is TRBV5-6, the J call TRBJ2-1; possibly TRBD2 for D (6 bases). This CDR3 spans 15 amino acids. Germline lookup yields CDR1 SGHDT and CDR2 YYEEEE. Trimming left V 4 bases short and J 0 bases short, with 11 bases between. The CDR3 loop is CASSGVGSSYNEQFF. The CDR3 coding sequence is TGTGCCAGCAGCGGGGTCGGGAGCTCCTACAATGAGCAGTTCTTC.

The rearrangement uses TRBV6-2 or TRBV6-3 and TRBJ2-1; the D is unclear. CDR1 is MNHEY, CDR2 SVGEGT, per germline. The V gene lost 6 bases and the J gene lost 0 bases, with 15 bases spanning the gap. The CDR3 spans 16 residues. The DNA for the CDR3 is TGTGCCAGCAGGCCTGTCCGCAAGAGCTCCTACAATGAGCAGTTCTTC. Translating it yields CASRPVRKSSYNEQFF.

The chain has TRBV7-2 and TRBJ2-7; D is unclear. The germline V gene has CDR1 SGHTA and CDR2 FQGNSA. The CDR3 totals 12 residues. V was clipped by 1 base and J by 4 bases, with 5 bases between them. This chain's CDR3 is CASSLDTYEQYF. Here the CDR3 DNA reads TGTGCCAGCAGCTTAGACACATACGAGCAGTACTTC. Full variable domain (missing parts from reference TRBV7-2 and TRBJ2-7): GAGVSQSPSNKVTEKGKDVELRCDPISGHTALYWYRQSLGQGLEFLIYFQGNSAPDKSGLPSDRFSAERTGGSVSTLTIQRTQQEDSAVYLCASSLDTYEQYFGPGTRLTVT.